This T cell receptor beta chain was identified during a study of cytomegalovirus exposure and HLA in healthy donors. General study points: The authors confirmed in vitro that a few CMV-associated chains were specific for CMV antigens.

The protocol was immunoSEQ multiplex PCR, while the TCRdb copy is restricted to in-frame clones and leaves out a portion. The data show some 310,000 clones, around 90% seen once. Between the trimmed V and J ends, which lost 1 base and 4 bases, there was a span of 8 bases. Germline CDR1 is SGHVS and CDR2 is FNYEAQ. The CDR3 covers 14 residues. Concerning this clone: Its antigen is still unknown.

The sample consisted of PBMCs. This receptor was taken from a man aged 25 to 40 in good health and CMV-seronegative. J is TRBJ2-1 and V is TRBV7-6; D gene ambiguous. The CDR3, as DNA: TGTGCCAGCAGCTTAGGATCAGTATACAATGAGCAGTTCTTC. This sequence encodes CASSLGSVYNEQFF.